The rows below give T cell receptor beta chains drawn from one sample of a study of T cell responses to AZD1222 COVID-19 vaccine. Here immunoSEQ multiplex PCR was the method, and the copy in TCRdb shows in-frame clones only, minus some. The repertoire holds over 200,000 clones, around 94% seen once, with around 1.7% in the top ten. The sample was peripheral blood, taken 28 days after the second dose of the MenACWY control vaccine. Every receptor here comes from an adult who received the MenACWY meningococcal vaccine as a control. The CDR3 runs from the conserved cysteine through the conserved F or W. Fields, in order: D gene, V gene, J gene, clone size, CDR3 protein, CDR3 DNA. A D gene is named only where the DNA matches it firmly. Rows may omit the clone size; those that give it use once, few, many or a size class.

NA,TRBV27,TRBJ2-5,NA,CASSLVAGGETQYF,TGTGCCAGCAGTTTAGTAGCAGGGGGGGAGACCCAGTACTTC
TRBD2,TRBV11-3,TRBJ2-1,NA,CASSRRTSGDNEQFF,TGTGCCAGCAGCCGTAGGACTAGCGGAGACAATGAGCAGTTCTTC
TRBD2,TRBV27,TRBJ2-2,NA,CASTVSGGNTGELFF,TGTGCCAGCACCGTTAGCGGGGGAAACACCGGGGAGCTGTTTTTT
TRBD1,TRBV13,TRBJ2-1,NA,CASSSTGVSYNEQFF,TGTGCCAGCAGCTCTACAGGGGTCTCCTACAATGAGCAGTTCTTC
NA,TRBV5-4,TRBJ2-1,NA,CASSTQRTEQFF,TGTGCCAGCAGCACCCAGCGGACTGAGCAGTTCTTC
NA,TRBV2,TRBJ2-7,NA,CASSLLDGWEQYF,TGTGCCAGCAGCCTTCTTGATGGCTGGGAGCAGTACTTC
TRBD2,TRBV30,TRBJ2-7,once,CAWSSRLAGVSYEQYF,TGTGCCTGGAGTTCTCGGCTAGCGGGAGTTTCCTACGAGCAGTACTTC
NA,TRBV5-1,TRBJ1-6,NA,CASRGREHNSPLHF,TGCGCCAGCCGTGGGAGGGAACATAATTCACCCCTCCACTTT
TRBD1,TRBV5-6,TRBJ2-1,NA,CASSLMDRRSSYNEQFF,TGTGCCAGCAGCTTGATGGACAGGCGATCCTCCTACAATGAGCAGTTCTTC
TRBD1,TRBV7-2,TRBJ2-7,NA,CASSSGTGGNYEQYF,TGTGCCAGCAGCTCCGGGACAGGGGGGAACTACGAGCAGTACTTC
NA,TRBV7-8,TRBJ1-5,NA,CASSLNRFATNNQPQHF,TGTGCCAGCAGTTTGAACAGGTTTGCGACAAATAATCAGCCCCAGCATTTT
NA,TRBV20-1,TRBJ1-1,NA,CSASNSEAFF,TGCAGTGCTAGTAACAGTGAAGCTTTCTTT
NA,TRBV6-1,TRBJ2-7,NA,CASSSPRGGRYEQYF,TGTGCCAGCAGTTCTCCCCGGGGCGGCCGCTACGAGCAGTACTTC
NA,TRBV10-3,TRBJ2-1,NA,CAISESEATEQFF,TGTGCCATCAGTGAGTCGGAGGCAACGGAGCAGTTCTTC
NA,TRBV2,TRBJ1-2,NA,CASSIVVGGFGYGYTF,TGTGCCAGCAGTATTGTGGTTGGAGGGTTTGGCTATGGCTACACCTTC
NA,TRBV28,TRBJ2-3,NA,CASSPTRDTQYF,TGTGCCAGCAGTCCGACGCGAGATACGCAGTATTTT
TRBD1,TRBV28,TRBJ2-2,NA,CASSFSGQHTGELFF,TGTGCCAGCAGTTTTTCGGGACAGCACACCGGGGAGCTGTTTTTT
NA,TRBV7-9,TRBJ1-3,NA,CASSLGGGTGNTIYF,TGTGCCAGCAGCTTAGGAGGGGGAACGGGGAACACCATATATTTT
NA,TRBV4-1,TRBJ2-7,NA,CASSQGVGNEQYF,TGCGCCAGCAGCCAAGGTGTAGGGAACGAGCAGTACTTC
TRBD1,TRBV23-1,TRBJ2-4,once,CASTLFEAPTGVLGPAKNIQYF,TGCGCCAGCACCCTTTTCGAGGCCCCGACAGGGGTCTTAGGACCAGCCAAAAACATTCAGTACTTC
NA,TRBV28,TRBJ2-7,NA,CASSLGLARGSYEQYF,TGTGCCAGCAGCCTTGGCCTAGCCAGGGGCTCCTACGAGCAGTACTTC
TRBD1,TRBV9,TRBJ1-2,NA,CASGDRAYGYTF,TGTGCCAGCGGAGACAGGGCTTATGGCTACACCTTC
NA,TRBV28,TRBJ2-7,NA,CASSWIGSSYEQYF,TGTGCCAGCAGTTGGATAGGGAGCTCCTACGAGCAGTACTTC
NA,TRBV9,TRBJ2-6,NA,CASSAGTSGANVLTF,TGTGCCAGCAGCGCAGGGACATCTGGGGCCAACGTCCTGACTTTC
TRBD1,TRBV5-4,TRBJ1-2,NA,CASSLGQGELNYGYTF,TGTGCCAGCAGCTTGGGACAGGGGGAACTTAACTATGGCTACACCTTC
NA,TRBV7-8,TRBJ1-5,NA,CASSAQGDQPQHF,TGTGCCAGCAGCGCCCAGGGCGATCAGCCCCAGCATTTT
TRBD2,TRBV20-1,TRBJ2-1,NA,CSASRSLAGYNEQFF,TGCAGTGCTAGTAGGTCACTAGCGGGATACAATGAGCAGTTCTTC
TRBD1,TRBV27,TRBJ1-2,NA,CASSYTVTGGYGYTF,TGTGCCAGCAGTTATACGGTGACAGGGGGATATGGCTACACCTTC
TRBD2,TRBV28,TRBJ2-1,few,CATRTSGFNEQFF,TGTGCCACCAGGACTAGCGGCTTCAATGAGCAGTTCTTC
TRBD1,TRBV27,TRBJ2-7,NA,CASSFRDRPHEQYF,TGTGCCAGCAGTTTCCGGGACAGGCCCCACGAGCAGTACTTC
TRBD1,TRBV7-9,TRBJ2-7,NA,CASSGTGSAQNYEQYF,TGTGCCAGCAGCGGGACAGGGTCCGCCCAAAATTACGAGCAGTACTTC